This paragraph reports one T cell receptor (beta chain). RNA transcripts were the template for amplifying TCR beta CDR3 regions. The study used the HTBI primer set for a first-round RT-PCR of the TCR CDR3. A single record per CDR3 protein comes from TCRdb applying MiXCR to the multiplex PCR reads. The sample lists about 720,000 distinct CDR3 sequences; roughly 15% were seen once. The CDR3 is 13 amino acids. Trimming cost V 6 bases and J 5 bases, with 12 bases left between them. Germline V lookup: CDR1 MNHNS, CDR2 SASEGT. The data are from a study of T cells in Graves' hyperthyroidism and ophthalmopathy.

Input material: blood. The chain recombines TRBV6-1 with TRBJ2-3; D remains ambiguous. The receptor comes from a man between 18 and 29 years old with Graves' hyperthyroidism. This chain's CDR3 is CASRPDIVDTQYF. CDR3 in DNA: TGTGCCAGCAGACCCGACATCGTAGATACGCAGTATTTT.